Reported below is one T cell receptor (beta chain). In its sample, this clonotype was seen many times. The clone's antigen remains unknown. No base quality values were provided; no much bigger clone lies one nucleotide off. The sample originates from a study of T-cell reconstitution after alpha-beta-depleted transplantation in children (dated by TCRdb to the mid-2010s). About the study as a whole: The study quantitatively tracked T-cell immune reconstitution after TCRalphabeta/CD19-depleted allogeneic hematopoietic cell transplantation in children using TCR repertoire profiling.

Library construction relied on PCR. TCRdb records Illumina HiSeq 2500 as the sequencer. TCR libraries were prepared with molecular barcoding, using unique molecular identifiers to normalize TCRbeta repertoire quantification. TCRdb cleaned the public reads at Q25 with fastp, built clones with MiXCR and kept in-frame beta chains. Rows with a matching CDR3 protein are joined into one entry that keeps the most common DNA and genes. Within this sample are under 450,000 distinct CDR3 sequences, with about 14% of them counted one time only. The ten largest clones take up around 4.5% of the sample. Looking up the germline V gene yields CDR1 SGHRS and CDR2 YFSETQ. V and J lose 3 bases and 5 bases, and a span of 15 bases separates them. The CDR3 has 15 amino acids, counting the end cysteine and phenylalanine. Solely the CDR3 DNA is kept, with 45 bases framed from the first base.

This specimen consisted of PBMCs, obtained from the stem cell graft. The sequence came from a human donor who donated a stem cell graft to a child with Fanconi anemia. The chain links TRBV5-1 with TRBJ2-4; perhaps TRBD1 is the D gene, with 5 bases matching. The CDR3 protein is CASSWDLGPENIQYF. The nucleotides are TGCGCCAGCAGCTGGGATTTGGGGCCGGAAAACATTCAGTACTTC. The reference TRBV5-1 and TRBJ2-4 proteins fill in what lies around the CDR3, so the full variable domain reads KAGVTQTPRYLIKTRGQQVTLSCSPISGHRSVSWYQQTPGQGLQFLFEYFSETQRNKGNFPGRFSGRQFSNSRSEMNVSTLELGDSALYLCASSWDLGPENIQYFGAGTRLSVL.